This T cell receptor (beta chain) was captured by sequencing in a study of beta chain features in type 1 diabetes listed by TCRdb under 2018. For context, the study as a whole: Mean age, gender distribution, total cell number and subset yield were not different between patients and healthy donors. A total of 85 million to 140 million sorted cells were examined across all samples, and a strong correlation was observed between cell number per subset and RNA yield. Whereas all 30 or so donors provided naive and central memory subsets, regulatory and stem cell-like memory subsets were isolated from just 8 patients and roughly eight healthy donors. In the study, recently diagnosed type 1 diabetes patients and matched healthy donors were compared on the TCRB repertoires of their sorted circulating CD4+ T cell subsets.

This clone was observed a handful of times. Its antigen remains undetermined. The input lacks base qualities; no much larger clone sits a single base away. From each donor, a single peripheral blood sample of 90 to 150 mL on average was drawn into heparinised tubes. Using a panel that included CD45RO, CCR7, CD25, CD127, CD95 and CD27, naive, central memory, regulatory and stem cell-like memory CD4+ T cells were sorted on a BD FACSAria II. Purity was above 95% for every sorted population. PBMCs were isolated immediately by Lymphoprep density gradient centrifugation and stained directly without culture. To minimize batch effects, samples were stained and sorted in pairs, one healthy donor with one patient per experiment. Study-wide conclusions, independent of this receptor: A moderate but significant shortening of TCRB CDR3 length was observed in type 1 diabetes patients in all four CD4+ subsets. Only small numbers of individuals were included in the HLA sub-analyses, which left unresolved whether HLA type had any influence on TCRB rearrangement. The naive, central memory and regulatory TCRB repertoires appeared to resemble one another more closely among patients than among healthy donors. Fewer insertions and more nucleotide deletions at VDJ recombination sites were observed in patients with type 1 diabetes, implying thymic rearrangement abnormalities. PCR might favor shorter templates, but patient and control samples were amplified and corrected together, so any skew would affect both groups equally. Because cDNA rather than genomic DNA was sequenced, highly expressing activated cells could have been over-represented, although no difference in activation and CD3 levels was found between groups.

The entire isolated RNA was reverse transcribed using the High Capacity cDNA Reverse Transcription Kit, and thus expressed TCRB transcripts were sequenced. Deep immunoSEQ sequencing was performed on naive, central memory and regulatory T cell samples, with an average of roughly 3.6 million total reads per sample. Sorted cells were lysed in RLT buffer and RNA was extracted with DNase-treated RNeasy Micro or Mini kits, depending on cell number. Each cell subset was processed separately to prevent cross-contamination, with patient and healthy donor samples processed together. The immunoSEQ multiplex PCR was used to amplify TCRB sequences from cDNA, generating 87-bp fragments that spanned the CDR3 region. Amplicons were sequenced on the Illumina HiSeq platform. The paper's processing steps were these. Synthetic template baselines were used to correct PCR bias computationally, reads within Hamming distance 2 were collapsed, and singletons that could not be merged were discarded. Reads were aligned against IMGT to assign V, D and J genes, CDR3 length and insertions or deletions at six rearrangement sites. Clonotype counts were normalized to sorted cell number within each subset before computing true diversity and Gini coefficients with the tcR R package. The overlap coefficient, calculated on TCRB nucleotide sequences, was used to measure repertoire sharing. Out-of-frame TCRB sequences from naive cells were analyzed to stand in for the pre-selection repertoire. TCRdb retrieved this table from immuneACCESS and kept in-frame rearrangements only. Not all clones are present; in checked studies, unresolved V genes account for under half, and no reason is known for the remainder. V, J and clone size are taken as reported in that table, and D and trimming were inferred from the DNA itself. This sample is represented by a few hundred thousand clones; 16% of them were singletons. The biggest ten clones account for about 0.078% of the sample.

Trimming accounts for 8 bases at V and 9 bases at J, while the number of junction bases matched to no gene is 14. Sequences MNHNS (CDR1) and SASEGT (CDR2) are obtained from the germline V gene. Inclusive of the bounding cysteine and phenylalanine, the CDR3 is 15 residues long. The read is trimmed to its CDR3 DNA, 45 bases read in frame from base 1. Recombination joined TRBV6-1 with TRBJ2-1; 9 central nucleotides agree with TRBD1. The source is a man aged 30 to 45 with type 1 diabetes. The sample consisted of naive CD4+ T cells from blood. The cell subset or site label for this specimen denotes: true naive CD4+ T cells. For the CDR3, the sequence is CASLTGTGRSGEQFF. DNA sequence: TGTGCCAGCTTGACCGGGACAGGGAGAAGTGGTGAGCAGTTCTTC.